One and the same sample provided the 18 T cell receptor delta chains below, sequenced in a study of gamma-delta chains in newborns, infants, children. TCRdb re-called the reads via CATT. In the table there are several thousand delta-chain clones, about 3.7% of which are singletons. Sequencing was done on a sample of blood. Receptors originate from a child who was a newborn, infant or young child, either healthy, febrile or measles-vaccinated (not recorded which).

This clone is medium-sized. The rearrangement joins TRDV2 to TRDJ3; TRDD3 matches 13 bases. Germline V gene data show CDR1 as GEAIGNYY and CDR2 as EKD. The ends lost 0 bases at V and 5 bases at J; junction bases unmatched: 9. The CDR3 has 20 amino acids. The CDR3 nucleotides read TGTGCCTGTGACACCGTAGTACTGGGGGATACGCCCGGGGACACCCGACAGATGTTTTTC. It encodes CACDTVVLGDTPGDTRQMFF.

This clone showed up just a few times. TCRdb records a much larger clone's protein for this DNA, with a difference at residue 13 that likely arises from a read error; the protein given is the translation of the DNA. CDR3 nucleotides: TGTGCCTGTGACTGGGGGATACCCTGGGACACCCGACGGATGTTTTTC. Residues: CACDWGIPWDTRRMFF. This sequence joins TRDV2 and TRDJ3; TRDD3 matches at 10 bases. This CDR3 is 16 amino acids long. Germline lookup yields CDR1 GEAIGNYY and CDR2 EKD.

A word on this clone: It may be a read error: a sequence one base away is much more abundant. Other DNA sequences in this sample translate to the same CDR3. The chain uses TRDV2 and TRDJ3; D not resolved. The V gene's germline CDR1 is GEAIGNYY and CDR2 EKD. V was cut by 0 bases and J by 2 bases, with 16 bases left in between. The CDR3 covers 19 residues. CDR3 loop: CACDTVGDRTPWDTRQMFF. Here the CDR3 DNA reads TGTGCCTGTGACACCGTGGGAGATAGAACTCCCTGGGACACCCGACAGATGTTTTTC.

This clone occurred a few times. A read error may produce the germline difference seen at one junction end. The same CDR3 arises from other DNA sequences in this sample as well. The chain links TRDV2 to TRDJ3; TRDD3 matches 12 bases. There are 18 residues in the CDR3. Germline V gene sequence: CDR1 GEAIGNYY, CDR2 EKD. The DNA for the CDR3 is TGTGCCTGTGGCACTGGGGGATACAGCTCCTGGGACACCCGGCAGATGTTTTTC. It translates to CACGTGGYSSWDTRQMFF.

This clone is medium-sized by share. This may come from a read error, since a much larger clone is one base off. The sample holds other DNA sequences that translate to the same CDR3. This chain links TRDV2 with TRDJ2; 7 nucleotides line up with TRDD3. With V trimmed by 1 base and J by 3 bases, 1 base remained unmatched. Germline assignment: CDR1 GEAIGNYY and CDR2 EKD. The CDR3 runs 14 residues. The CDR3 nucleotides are TGTGCCTGTGACACGTGGGGGATGACAGCACAACTCTTCTTT. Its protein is CACDTWGMTAQLFF.

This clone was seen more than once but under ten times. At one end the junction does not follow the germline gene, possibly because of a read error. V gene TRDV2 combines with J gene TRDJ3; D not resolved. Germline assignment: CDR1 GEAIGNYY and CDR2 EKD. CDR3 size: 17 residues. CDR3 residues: CARDKVLSSWDTRQMFF. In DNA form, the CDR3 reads TGTGCCCGTGACAAAGTACTGAGCTCCTGGGACACCCGACAGATGTTTTTC.

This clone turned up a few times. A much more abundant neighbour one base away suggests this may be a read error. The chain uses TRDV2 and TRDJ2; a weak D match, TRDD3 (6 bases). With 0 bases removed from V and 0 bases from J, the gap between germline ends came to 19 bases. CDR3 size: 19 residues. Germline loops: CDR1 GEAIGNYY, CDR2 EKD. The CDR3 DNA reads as TGTGCCTGTGACACCTTCTTTGGGGGTCCTTCAGCTTTGACAGCACAACTCTTCTTT. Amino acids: CACDTFFGGPSALTAQLFF.

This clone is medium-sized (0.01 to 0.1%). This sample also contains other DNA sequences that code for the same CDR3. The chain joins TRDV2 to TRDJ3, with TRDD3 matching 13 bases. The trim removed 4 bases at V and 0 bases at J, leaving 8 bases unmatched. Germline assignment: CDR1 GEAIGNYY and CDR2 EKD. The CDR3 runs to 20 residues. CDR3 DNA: TGTGCCTGTGAGAAGACTGGGGGATACGAGAGCTCCTGGGACACCCGACAGATGTTTTTC. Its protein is CACEKTGGYESSWDTRQMFF.

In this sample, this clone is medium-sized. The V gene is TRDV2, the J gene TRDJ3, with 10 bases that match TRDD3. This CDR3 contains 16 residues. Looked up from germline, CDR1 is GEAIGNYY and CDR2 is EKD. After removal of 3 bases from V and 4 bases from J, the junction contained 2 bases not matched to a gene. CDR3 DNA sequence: TGTGCCTGTGACGTACTGGGGGATTGGGACACCCGACAGATGTTTTTC. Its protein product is CACDVLGDWDTRQMFF.

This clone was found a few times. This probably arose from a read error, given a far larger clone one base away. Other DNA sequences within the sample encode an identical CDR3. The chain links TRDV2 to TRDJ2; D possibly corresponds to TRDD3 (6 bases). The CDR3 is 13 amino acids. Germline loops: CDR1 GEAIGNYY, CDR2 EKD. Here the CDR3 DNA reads TGTGCCTGCGACACCTGGGGGACAGCACAACTCTTCTTT. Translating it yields CACDTWGTAQLFF.

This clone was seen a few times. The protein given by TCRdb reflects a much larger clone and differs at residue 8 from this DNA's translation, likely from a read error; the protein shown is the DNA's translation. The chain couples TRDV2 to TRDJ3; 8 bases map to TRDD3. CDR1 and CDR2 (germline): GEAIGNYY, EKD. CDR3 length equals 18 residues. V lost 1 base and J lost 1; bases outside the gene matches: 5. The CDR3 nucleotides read TGTGCCTGTGACACTGGGGGATCCTCATCCTGGGACACCCGACAGATGTTTTTC. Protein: CACDTGGSSSWDTRQMFF.

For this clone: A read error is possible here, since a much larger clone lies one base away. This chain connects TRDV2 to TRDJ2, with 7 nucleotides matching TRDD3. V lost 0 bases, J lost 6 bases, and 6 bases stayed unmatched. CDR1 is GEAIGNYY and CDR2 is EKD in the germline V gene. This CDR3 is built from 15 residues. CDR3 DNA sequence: TGTGCCTGTGACACCGTGGGGGGATGCCCAGCACAACTCTTCTTT. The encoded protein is CACDTVGGCPAQLFF.

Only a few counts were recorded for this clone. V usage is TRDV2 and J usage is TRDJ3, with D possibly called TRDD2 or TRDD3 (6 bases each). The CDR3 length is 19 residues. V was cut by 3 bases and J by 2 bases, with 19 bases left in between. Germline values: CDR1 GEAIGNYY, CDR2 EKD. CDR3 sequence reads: CACDSYCGIKAWDTRQMFF. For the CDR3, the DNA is TGTGCCTGTGACTCCTACTGTGGGATAAAGGCCTGGGACACCCGACAGATGTTTTTC.

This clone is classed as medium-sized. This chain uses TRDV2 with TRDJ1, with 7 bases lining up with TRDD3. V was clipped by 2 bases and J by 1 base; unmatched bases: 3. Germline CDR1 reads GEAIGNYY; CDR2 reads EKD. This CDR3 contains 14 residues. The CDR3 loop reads CACDKLGPTDKLIF. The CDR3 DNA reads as TGTGCCTGTGACAAACTGGGGCCCACCGATAAACTCATCTTT.

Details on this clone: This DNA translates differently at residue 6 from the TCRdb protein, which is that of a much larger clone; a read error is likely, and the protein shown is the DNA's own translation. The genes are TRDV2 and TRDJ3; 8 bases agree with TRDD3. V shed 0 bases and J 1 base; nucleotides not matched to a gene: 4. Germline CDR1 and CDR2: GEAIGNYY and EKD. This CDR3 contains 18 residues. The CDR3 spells CACDTTGIRSWDTRQMFF. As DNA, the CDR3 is TGTGCCTGTGACACCACCGGGATACGGTCCTGGGACACCCGACAGATGTTTTTC.

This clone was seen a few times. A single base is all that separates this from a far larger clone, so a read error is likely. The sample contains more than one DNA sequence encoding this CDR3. CDR3 nucleotide sequence: TGTGCCTGTGACTATGGGGGGTACCGCTCCTGGGACACCCGACAGATGTTTTTC. Translating gives CACDYGGYRSWDTRQMFF. The chain uses TRDV2 and TRDJ3, with D tentatively TRDD3 (6 bases). This CDR3 region has 18 residues. Germline CDR1 reads GEAIGNYY; CDR2 reads EKD. The germline V and J ends were trimmed by 3 bases and 0 bases, with 14 bases remaining between them.

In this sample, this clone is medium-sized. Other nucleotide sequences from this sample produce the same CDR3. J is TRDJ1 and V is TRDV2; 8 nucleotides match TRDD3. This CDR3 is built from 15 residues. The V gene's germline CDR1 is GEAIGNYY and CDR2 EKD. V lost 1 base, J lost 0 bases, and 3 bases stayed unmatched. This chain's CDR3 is CACDTLLGDTDKLIF. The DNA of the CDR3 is TGTGCCTGTGACACTCTACTGGGGGACACCGATAAACTCATCTTT.

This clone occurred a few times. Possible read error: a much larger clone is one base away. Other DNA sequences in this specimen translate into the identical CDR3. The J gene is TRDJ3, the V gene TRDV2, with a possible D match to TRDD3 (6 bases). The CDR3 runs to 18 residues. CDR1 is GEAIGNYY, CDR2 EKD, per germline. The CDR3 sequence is CACDTWGSSSWDTRQMFF. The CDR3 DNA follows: TGTGCCTGCGACACCTGGGGATCCAGCTCCTGGGACACCCGACAGATGTTTTTC.